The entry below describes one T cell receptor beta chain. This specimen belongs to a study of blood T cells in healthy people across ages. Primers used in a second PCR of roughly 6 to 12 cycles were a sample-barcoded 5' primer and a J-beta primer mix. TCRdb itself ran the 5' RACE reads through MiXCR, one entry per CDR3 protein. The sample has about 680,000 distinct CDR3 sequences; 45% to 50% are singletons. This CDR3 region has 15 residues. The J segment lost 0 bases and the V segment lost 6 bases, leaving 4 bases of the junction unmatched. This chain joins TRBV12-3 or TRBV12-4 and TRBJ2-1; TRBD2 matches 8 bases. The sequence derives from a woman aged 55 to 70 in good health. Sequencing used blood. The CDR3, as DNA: TGTGCCAGCAGCATTAGCGGGAACTCCTACAATGAGCAGTTCTTC. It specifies CASSISGNSYNEQFF.